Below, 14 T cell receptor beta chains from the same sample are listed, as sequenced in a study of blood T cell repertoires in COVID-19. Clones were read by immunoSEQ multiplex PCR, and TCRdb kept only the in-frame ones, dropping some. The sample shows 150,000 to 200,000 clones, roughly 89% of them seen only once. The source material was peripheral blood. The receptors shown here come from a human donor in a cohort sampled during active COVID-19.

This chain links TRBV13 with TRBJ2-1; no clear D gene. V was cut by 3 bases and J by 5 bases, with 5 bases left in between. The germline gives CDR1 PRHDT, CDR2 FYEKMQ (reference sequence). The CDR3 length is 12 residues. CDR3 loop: CASSFFNNEQFF. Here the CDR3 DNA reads TGTGCCAGCAGCTTTTTTAACAATGAGCAGTTCTTC.

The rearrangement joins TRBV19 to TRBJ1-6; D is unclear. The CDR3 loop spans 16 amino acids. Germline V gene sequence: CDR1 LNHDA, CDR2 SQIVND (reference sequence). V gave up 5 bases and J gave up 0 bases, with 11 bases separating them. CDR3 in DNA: TGTGCCAGTAGTTACGAGATTAGCTCCTATAATTCACCCCTCCACTTT. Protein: CASSYEISSYNSPLHF.

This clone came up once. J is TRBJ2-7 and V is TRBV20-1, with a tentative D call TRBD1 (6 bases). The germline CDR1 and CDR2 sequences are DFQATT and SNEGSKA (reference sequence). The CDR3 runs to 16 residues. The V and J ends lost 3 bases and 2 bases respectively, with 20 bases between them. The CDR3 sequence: CSASKEQGQTPYEQYF. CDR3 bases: TGCAGTGCTAGTAAGGAGCAAGGACAGACACCCTACGAGCAGTACTTC.

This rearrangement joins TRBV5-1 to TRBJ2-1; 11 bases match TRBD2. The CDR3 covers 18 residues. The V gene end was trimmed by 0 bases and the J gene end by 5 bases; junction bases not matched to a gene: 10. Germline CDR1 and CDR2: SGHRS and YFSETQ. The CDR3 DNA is TGCGCCAGCAGCTTGGCCTTGGCTAGCGGGGGGACCGACAATGAGCAGTTCTTC. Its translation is CASSLALASGGTDNEQFF.

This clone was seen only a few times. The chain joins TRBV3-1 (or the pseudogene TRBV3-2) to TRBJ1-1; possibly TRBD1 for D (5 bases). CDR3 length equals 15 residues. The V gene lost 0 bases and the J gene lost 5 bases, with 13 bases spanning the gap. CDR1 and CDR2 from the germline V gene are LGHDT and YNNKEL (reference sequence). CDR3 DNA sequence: TGTGCCAGCAGCCAAGAACCGCAGGGAGGAACTGAAGCTTTCTTT. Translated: CASSQEPQGGTEAFF.

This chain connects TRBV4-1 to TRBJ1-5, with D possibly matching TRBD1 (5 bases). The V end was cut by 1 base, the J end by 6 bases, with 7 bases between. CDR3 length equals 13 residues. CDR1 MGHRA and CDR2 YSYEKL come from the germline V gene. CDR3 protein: CASSQVGGQPQHF. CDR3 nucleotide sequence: TGCGCCAGCAGCCAAGTGGGGGGTCAGCCCCAGCATTTT.

The CDR3 loop reads CASTRDRGVEGQPQHF. CDR3 nucleotide sequence: TGTGCCAGCACCAGGGACAGGGGGGTCGAAGGTCAGCCCCAGCATTTT. The rearrangement joins TRBV2 to TRBJ1-5; 11 bases agree with TRBD1. This CDR3 comprises 16 residues. The germline V gene encodes CDR1 SNHLY and CDR2 FYNNEI. Trimming at V came to 7 bases and at J to 6 bases, leaving 11 bases not matched to a gene.

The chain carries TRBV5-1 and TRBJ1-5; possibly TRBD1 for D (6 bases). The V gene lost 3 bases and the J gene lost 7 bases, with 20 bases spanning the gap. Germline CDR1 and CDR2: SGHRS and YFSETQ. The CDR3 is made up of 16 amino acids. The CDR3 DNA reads TGCGCCAGCAGCTGGCTGACCGAGACCAGGGGACAGCCCCAGCATTTT. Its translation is CASSWLTETRGQPQHF.

CDR3 region: CSASQGKGYNEQFF. The DNA for the CDR3 is TGCAGTGCTAGTCAGGGGAAGGGCTACAATGAGCAGTTCTTC. This chain connects TRBV20-1 to TRBJ2-1; TRBD1 is a possible D gene (6 bases). The CDR3 length is 14 residues. Trimming removed 3 bases from V and 3 bases from J, with 12 bases in between. Germline V gene sequence: CDR1 DFQATT, CDR2 SNEGSKA (reference sequence).

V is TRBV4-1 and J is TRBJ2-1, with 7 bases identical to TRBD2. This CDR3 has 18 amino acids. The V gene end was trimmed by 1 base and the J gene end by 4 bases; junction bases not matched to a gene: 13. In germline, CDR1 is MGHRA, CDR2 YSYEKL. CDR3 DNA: TGCGCCAGCAGCCAAGTGGTCATGGGGACTATACTATACAATGAGCAGTTCTTC. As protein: CASSQVVMGTILYNEQFF.

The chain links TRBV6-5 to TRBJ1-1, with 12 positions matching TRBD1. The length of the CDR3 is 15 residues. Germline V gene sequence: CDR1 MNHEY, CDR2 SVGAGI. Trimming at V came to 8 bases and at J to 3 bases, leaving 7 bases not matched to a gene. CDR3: CASRDRDRGHTEAFF. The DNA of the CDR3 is TGTGCCAGCCGGGACCGGGACAGGGGGCACACTGAAGCTTTCTTT.

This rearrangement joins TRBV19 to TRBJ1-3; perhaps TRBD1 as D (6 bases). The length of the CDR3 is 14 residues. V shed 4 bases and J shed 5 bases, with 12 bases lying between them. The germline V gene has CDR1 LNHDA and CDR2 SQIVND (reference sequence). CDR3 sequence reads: CASSKGGDRNTIYF. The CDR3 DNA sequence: TGTGCCAGTAGTAAAGGGGGAGACCGAAACACCATATATTTT.

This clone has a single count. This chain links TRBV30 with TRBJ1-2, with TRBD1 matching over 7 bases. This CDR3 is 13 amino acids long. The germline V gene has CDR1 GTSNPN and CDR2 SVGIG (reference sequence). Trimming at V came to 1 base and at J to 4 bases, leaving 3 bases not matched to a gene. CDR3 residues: CAWSGGQPYGYTF. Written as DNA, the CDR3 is TGTGCCTGGAGTGGGGGACAGCCCTATGGCTACACCTTC.

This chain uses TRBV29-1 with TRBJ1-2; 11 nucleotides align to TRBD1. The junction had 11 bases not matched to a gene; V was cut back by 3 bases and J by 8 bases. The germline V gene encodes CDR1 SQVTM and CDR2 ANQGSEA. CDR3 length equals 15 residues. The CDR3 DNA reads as TGCAGCGTTGAGGGACGGACAGGGGGCCGAGCGGGCTACACCTTC. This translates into CSVEGRTGGRAGYTF.